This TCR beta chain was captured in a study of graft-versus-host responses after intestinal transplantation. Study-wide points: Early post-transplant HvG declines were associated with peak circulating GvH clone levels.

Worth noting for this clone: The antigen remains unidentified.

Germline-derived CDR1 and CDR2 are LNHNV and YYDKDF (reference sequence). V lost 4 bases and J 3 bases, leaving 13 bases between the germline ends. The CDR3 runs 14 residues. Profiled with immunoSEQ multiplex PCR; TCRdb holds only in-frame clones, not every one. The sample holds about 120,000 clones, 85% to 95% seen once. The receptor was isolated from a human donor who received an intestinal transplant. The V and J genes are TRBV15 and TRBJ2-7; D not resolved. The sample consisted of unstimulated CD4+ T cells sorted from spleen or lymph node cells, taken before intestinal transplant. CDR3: CATSINWGDYEQYF. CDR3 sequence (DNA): TGTGCCACCAGCATAAATTGGGGTGACTACGAGCAGTACTTC.